This is a list of T cell receptor beta chains from one sample in a study of blood T cells in healthy people across ages. TCRdb reprocessed the 5' RACE reads via MiXCR and lists one record per CDR3 protein. The sample shows 780,000 or so distinct CDR3 sequences, 20% to 25% of them seen only once. These data also formed part of another study, on T cells of mothers and their children.

Material for sequencing was blood. These receptors came from a boy younger than 18 in good health. CDR3s include the opening cysteine and the closing phenylalanine or tryptophan. The D gene is left open where the match is weak. Some rows mark clone size as missing; the rest say once, few, many or name a class of expanded clone.

-,TRBJ2-1,-,TRBV7-9,CASSAGVEQFF,TGTGCCAGCAGCGCAGGGGTTGAGCAGTTCTTC
few,TRBJ2-1,-,TRBV28,CASSLRGAYNEQFF,TGTGCCAGCAGTTTAAGGGGGGCCTACAATGAGCAGTTCTTC
-,TRBJ1-6,-,TRBV4-3,CASSQDRAGSSYNSPLHF,TGCGCCAGCAGCCAAGATCGGGCAGGGAGCTCCTATAATTCACCCCTCCACTTT
-,TRBJ2-2,TRBD1,TRBV28,CASSRTGGTGELFF,TGTGCCAGCAGCCGGACAGGAGGCACCGGGGAGCTGTTTTTT
-,TRBJ2-5,TRBD2,TRBV6-5,CASSTGTTVTQYF,TGTGCCAGCAGTACCGGGACTACCGTGACCCAGTACTTC
-,TRBJ2-5,-,TRBV28,CASSLTDRRETQYF,TGTGCCAGCAGTTTAACCGACAGGCGAGAGACCCAGTACTTC
few,TRBJ1-1,-,TRBV5-1,CASSFTGTGAEAFF,TGCGCCAGCAGCTTTACGGGGACGGGCGCTGAAGCTTTCTTT
-,TRBJ1-2,TRBD1,TRBV6-2/TRBV6-3,CASSYSDREYYGYTF,TGTGCCAGCAGTTACTCGGACAGGGAGTACTATGGCTACACCTTC
-,TRBJ2-1,-,TRBV20-1,CSAEDNNEQFF,TGCAGTGCCGAAGACAACAATGAGCAGTTCTTC
-,TRBJ2-2,-,TRBV6-6,CASGTENTGELFF,TGTGCCAGCGGCACGGAGAACACCGGGGAGCTGTTTTTT
-,TRBJ2-7,-,TRBV7-2,CASSPLSGDEQYF,TGTGCCAGCAGCCCCCTGTCGGGGGACGAGCAGTACTTC
-,TRBJ2-6,-,TRBV20-1,CSARDRVTGANVLTF,TGCAGTGCTAGAGATCGGGTGACTGGGGCCAACGTCCTGACTTTC
-,TRBJ1-6,-,TRBV7-8,CASSLEGWINNSPLHF,TGTGCCAGCAGCTTGGAGGGGTGGATCAATAATTCACCCCTCCACTTT
-,TRBJ2-7,TRBD1,TRBV4-3,CASSQDDRGPYEQYF,TGCGCCAGCAGCCAAGATGACAGGGGGCCCTACGAGCAGTACTTC
few,TRBJ2-3,-,TRBV6-5,CASSPTYSTDTQYF,TGTGCCAGCAGTCCAACTTACAGCACAGATACGCAGTATTTT
few,TRBJ2-2,-,TRBV14,CASSQPLTQVDTGELFF,TGTGCCAGCAGCCAGCCCCTGACACAGGTTGACACCGGGGAGCTGTTTTTT
-,TRBJ2-5,TRBD1,TRBV12-5,CASGFGTVQETQYF,TGTGCTAGTGGTTTTGGGACAGTCCAAGAGACCCAGTACTTC
-,TRBJ1-2,-,TRBV20-1,CSARENQDGYTF,TGCAGTGCTAGAGAAAACCAGGACGGCTACACCTTC
few,TRBJ2-1,TRBD2,TRBV12-3/TRBV12-4,CASLRSGGEQFF,TGTGCCAGCCTACGTTCGGGAGGGGAGCAGTTCTTC
few,TRBJ2-2,-,TRBV5-1,CASSLEGPRRTGELFF,TGCGCCAGCAGCTTGGAAGGGCCCCGTCGGACCGGGGAGCTGTTTTTT
few,TRBJ1-2,-,TRBV2,CASSENGGSNYGYTF,TGTGCCAGCAGTGAGAATGGGGGGAGCAACTATGGCTACACCTTC
few,TRBJ2-1,-,TRBV30,CAWEGPGGYNEQFF,TGTGCCTGGGAAGGACCCGGTGGGTACAATGAGCAGTTCTTC
-,TRBJ1-1,TRBD1,TRBV4-3,CASSHSDRDDTEAFF,TGCGCCAGCAGCCACTCGGACAGGGATGACACTGAAGCTTTCTTT
-,TRBJ2-3,TRBD2,TRBV4-3,CASSQSRASGGDTQYF,TGCGCCAGCAGCCAAAGTCGGGCTAGCGGAGGAGATACGCAGTATTTT
few,TRBJ2-3,TRBD2,TRBV7-3,CASSPLSAGGGTDTQYF,TGTGCCAGCAGCCCCCTCAGCGCGGGAGGTGGCACAGATACGCAGTATTTT
few,TRBJ1-5,-,TRBV12-3/TRBV12-4,CASSFKSNQPQHF,TGTGCCAGCAGTTTTAAGAGCAATCAGCCCCAGCATTTT
few,TRBJ2-7,-,TRBV2,CASTPQGYEQYF,TGTGCCAGCACTCCTCAGGGATACGAGCAGTACTTC
-,TRBJ2-7,-,TRBV6-2/TRBV6-3,CASSLPTGWIYEQYF,TGTGCCAGCAGTTTGCCGACAGGTTGGATCTACGAGCAGTACTTC
-,TRBJ1-2,-,TRBV12-3/TRBV12-4,CASSPISTTPYGYTF,TGTGCCAGCAGCCCTATTTCGACAACCCCCTATGGCTACACCTTC
-,TRBJ2-5,TRBD2,TRBV11-2,CASSLSGTSPLETQYF,TGTGCCAGCAGCCTTTCCGGGACTAGCCCTCTAGAGACCCAGTACTTC
few,TRBJ2-3,TRBD2,TRBV12-3/TRBV12-4,CASSLAGGRQNTQYF,TGTGCCAGCAGTTTAGCGGGAGGGCGTCAGAATACGCAGTATTTT
-,TRBJ1-1,-,TRBV28,CASSRGASSAFF,TGTGCCAGCAGCCGAGGGGCGTCCTCAGCTTTCTTT
few,TRBJ1-4,-,TRBV7-9,CASSPLGKLFF,TGTGCCAGCAGCCCCCTAGGAAAACTGTTTTTT
few,TRBJ2-7,-,TRBV5-1,CASSLLSASYEQYF,TGCGCCAGCAGCTTGCTTTCAGCCAGTTACGAGCAGTACTTC
-,TRBJ1-1,TRBD1,TRBV12-3/TRBV12-4,CASSPRTGMNTEAFF,TGTGCCAGCAGTCCACGGACAGGAATGAACACTGAAGCTTTCTTT
-,TRBJ2-7,-,TRBV4-3,CASSQEIGPGYEQYF,TGCGCCAGCAGCCAAGAAATCGGACCCGGATACGAGCAGTACTTC
few,TRBJ1-4,-,TRBV15,CATSRDRNEKLFF,TGTGCCACCAGCAGAGACAGGAATGAAAAACTGTTTTTT
many,TRBJ1-1,-,TRBV29-1,CSGGPSSTEAFF,TGCAGCGGTGGGCCCTCCAGCACTGAAGCTTTCTTT
few,TRBJ2-4,-,TRBV10-3,CAISETLTENIQYF,TGTGCCATCAGTGAAACTCTCACAGAAAACATTCAGTACTTC
few,TRBJ2-5,TRBD1,TRBV7-9,CASSPSGTGGKETQYF,TGTGCCAGCAGCCCGTCCGGGACAGGGGGCAAGGAGACCCAGTACTTC
few,TRBJ2-7,-,TRBV15,CATSRDEARSYEQYF,TGTGCCACCAGCAGAGATGAAGCCAGGTCCTACGAGCAGTACTTC
-,TRBJ2-5,-,TRBV7-7,CASSLTAQSGETQYF,TGTGCCAGCAGCTTAACTGCTCAGAGCGGAGAGACCCAGTACTTC
-,TRBJ2-1,-,TRBV19,CASSIQGRYNEQFF,TGTGCCAGTAGTATTCAGGGGAGGTACAATGAGCAGTTCTTC
-,TRBJ2-5,-,TRBV20-1,CSAGSRGGKTQYF,TGCAGTGCTGGTTCCAGGGGGGGAAAGACCCAGTACTTC
-,TRBJ2-6,TRBD1,TRBV2,CASGTGESGANVLTF,TGTGCCAGCGGGACAGGGGAATCTGGGGCCAACGTCCTGACTTTC
once,TRBJ2-6,-,TRBV9,CASSVAGTGANVLTF,TGTGCCAGCAGCGTAGCAGGTACTGGGGCCAACGTCCTGACTTTC